The clone carrying this TCR beta chain has a handful of counts. The V gene's germline CDR1 is SGHRS and CDR2 YFSETQ. With 5 bases clipped from V and 0 bases from J, the junction kept 7 bases outside the gene matches. This CDR3 is built from 17 residues. This entry is derived from a study of blood T cell repertoires in COVID-19. In the study overall: Both acute and convalescent COVID-19 samples were obtained from the United States, Italy and Spain.

Cohort 3 recovery required two negative PCRs, clearance, or symptom resolution. This table comes from immunoSEQ multiplex PCR, and its TCRdb copy is limited to in-frame clones, with some not included. Seen here are a few hundred thousand clones, around 87% observed once, and the top ten hold about 1.5%. The TCR was taken from a woman aged 50 to 60 who had recovered from COVID-19. The sequenced sample consisted of PBMCs or T cells enriched from blood (not recorded which). The chain uses TRBV5-1 and TRBJ2-3; 12 positions agree with TRBD2. This chain's CDR3 is CASSVPGTSGSTDTQYF. The CDR3 DNA reads as TGCGCCAGCAGTGTCCCGGGGACTAGCGGGAGCACAGATACGCAGTATTTT.